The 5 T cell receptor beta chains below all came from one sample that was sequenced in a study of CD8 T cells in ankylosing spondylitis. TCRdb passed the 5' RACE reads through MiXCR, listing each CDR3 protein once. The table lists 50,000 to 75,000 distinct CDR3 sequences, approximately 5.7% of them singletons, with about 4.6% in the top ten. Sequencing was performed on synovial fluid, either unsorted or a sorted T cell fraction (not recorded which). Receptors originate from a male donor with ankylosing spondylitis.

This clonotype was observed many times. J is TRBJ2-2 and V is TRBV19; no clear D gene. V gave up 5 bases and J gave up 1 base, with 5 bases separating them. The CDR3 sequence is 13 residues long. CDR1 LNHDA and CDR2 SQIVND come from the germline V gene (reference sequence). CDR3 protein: CASSDVNTGELFF. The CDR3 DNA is TGTGCCAGTAGTGATGTGAACACCGGGGAGCTGTTTTTT. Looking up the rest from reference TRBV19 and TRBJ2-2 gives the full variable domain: DGGITQSPKYLFRKEGQNVTLSCEQNLNHDAMYWYRQDPGQGLRLIYYSQIVNDFQKGDIAEGYSVSREKKESFPLTVTSAQKNPTAFYLCASSDVNTGELFFGEGSRLTVL.

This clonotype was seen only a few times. The CDR3 sequence: CATSRQSDLADEQYF. DNA for the CDR3: TGTGCCACCAGCAGACAATCTGACCTGGCAGACGAGCAGTACTTC. The chain has TRBV15 and TRBJ2-7; unclear D gene. Germline CDR1 LNHNV, CDR2 YYDKDF (reference sequence). Trimming removed 2 bases at V and 5 bases at J, with 16 bases between. This CDR3 has 15 amino acids.

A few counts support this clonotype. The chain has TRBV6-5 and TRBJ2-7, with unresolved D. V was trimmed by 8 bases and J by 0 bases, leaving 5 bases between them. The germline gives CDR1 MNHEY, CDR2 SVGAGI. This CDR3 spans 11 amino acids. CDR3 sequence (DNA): TGTGCCAGCCACTCCTCCTACGAGCAGTACTTC. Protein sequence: CASHSSYEQYF.

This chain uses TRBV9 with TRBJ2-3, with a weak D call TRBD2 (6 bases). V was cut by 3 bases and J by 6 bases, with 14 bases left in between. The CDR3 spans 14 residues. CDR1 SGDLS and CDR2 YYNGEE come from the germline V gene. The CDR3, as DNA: TGTGCCAGCAGCGCCTCCGGGACTCATGATACGCAGTATTTT. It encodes CASSASGTHDTQYF.

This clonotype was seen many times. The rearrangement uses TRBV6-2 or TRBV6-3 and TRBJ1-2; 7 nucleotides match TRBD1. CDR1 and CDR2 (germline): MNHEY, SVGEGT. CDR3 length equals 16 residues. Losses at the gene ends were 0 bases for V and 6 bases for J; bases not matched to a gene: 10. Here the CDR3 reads CASSYSGSTGRDGYTF. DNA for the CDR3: TGTGCCAGCAGTTACTCTGGCTCGACAGGGCGGGATGGCTACACCTTC.